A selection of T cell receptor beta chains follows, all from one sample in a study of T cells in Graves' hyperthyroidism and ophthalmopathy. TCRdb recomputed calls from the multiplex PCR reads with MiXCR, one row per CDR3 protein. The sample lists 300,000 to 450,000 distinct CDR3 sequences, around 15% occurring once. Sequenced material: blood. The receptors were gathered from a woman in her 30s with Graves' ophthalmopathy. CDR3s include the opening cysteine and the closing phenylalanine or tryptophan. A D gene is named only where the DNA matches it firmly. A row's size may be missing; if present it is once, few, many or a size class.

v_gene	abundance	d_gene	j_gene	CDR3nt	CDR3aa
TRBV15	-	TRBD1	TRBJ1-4	TGTGCCACCAGGAGGACAGGGAGAGAGGGAGAAAAACTGTTTTTT	CATRRTGREGEKLFF
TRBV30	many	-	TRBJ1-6	TGTGCCTGGAGCGGCCGGGACACGGTCAATTCACCCCTCCACTTT	CAWSGRDTVNSPLHF
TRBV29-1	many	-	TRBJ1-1	TGCAGCGTTGAGAGAGCCGGGGCGAACACTGAAGCTTTCTTT	CSVERAGANTEAFF
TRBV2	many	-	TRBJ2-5	TGTGCCAGCATGCTGATCCAGGGGATACAAGAGACCCAGTACTTC	CASMLIQGIQETQYF
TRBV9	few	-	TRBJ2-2	TGTGCCAGCAGCTCTCCGCAGGCCGGGGAGCTGTTTTTT	CASSSPQAGELFF
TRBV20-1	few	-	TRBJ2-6	TGCAGTGCTAGCGGGGTTACCAACGTCCTGACTTTC	CSASGVTNVLTF
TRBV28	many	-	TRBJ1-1	TGTGCCAGCACAAGAGGCGGGGGGCTATTGAACACTGAAGCTTTCTTT	CASTRGGGLLNTEAFF
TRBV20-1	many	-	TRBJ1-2	TGCAGTGCTACCCCCAATTTCTATGGCTACACCTTC	CSATPNFYGYTF
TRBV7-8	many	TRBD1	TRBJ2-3	TGTGCCAGCAGCTTAGAACCGGGACAGGGGGCCTCTACGCAGTATTTT	CASSLEPGQGASTQYF
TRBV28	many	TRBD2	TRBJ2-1	TGTGCCAGCAGTTACCTGGGGGGGTCCTACAATGAGCAGTTCTTC	CASSYLGGSYNEQFF
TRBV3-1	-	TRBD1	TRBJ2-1	TGTGCCAGCAGCTTAGGACAGGGGGCCTTCTCCTACAATGAGCAGTTCTTC	CASSLGQGAFSYNEQFF
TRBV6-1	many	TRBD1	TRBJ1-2	TGTGCCAGCAGGTATAACCGGGACAGCTATGGCTACACCTTC	CASRYNRDSYGYTF
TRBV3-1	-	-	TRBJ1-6	TGTGCCAGCAGCCTAGACAGGCGTAATTCACCCCTCCACTTT	CASSLDRRNSPLHF
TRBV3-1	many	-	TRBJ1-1	TGTGCCAGCAGCCAAGGGGGAGTCATGAACACTGAAGCTTTCTTT	CASSQGGVMNTEAFF
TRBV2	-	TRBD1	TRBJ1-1	TGTGCCAGCAGTACCGCTTCCAGGGGGACTGAAGCTTTCTTT	CASSTASRGTEAFF
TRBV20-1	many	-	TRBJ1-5	TGCAGTGCTACTTCCGAGGGGGGTCAGCCCCAGCATTTT	CSATSEGGQPQHF
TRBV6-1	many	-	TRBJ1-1	TGTGCCAGCAGCACCCGGACAGCCAATGAAGCTTTCTTT	CASSTRTANEAFF
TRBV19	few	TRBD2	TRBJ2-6	TGTGCCAGTAGTCTAAATCTGGCGGGGGGGCCTGGTGGGGCCAACGTCCTGACTTTC	CASSLNLAGGPGGANVLTF
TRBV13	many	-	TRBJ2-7	TGTGCCAGCAGCTTAGTAGGCGTAAACGAGCAGTACTTC	CASSLVGVNEQYF
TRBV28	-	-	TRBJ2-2	TGTGCCAGCAGTTTAGGGGGGTCTATCGGGGAACTGTTTTTT	CASSLGGSIGELFF
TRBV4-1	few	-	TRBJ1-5	TGCGCCAGCAGCCAAGAGGTCCGGGTGGACCAGCCCCAGCATTTT	CASSQEVRVDQPQHF
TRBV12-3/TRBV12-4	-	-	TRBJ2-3	TGTGCCAGCAGTTCAGATACGCAGTATTTT	CASSSDTQYF
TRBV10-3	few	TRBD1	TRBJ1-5	TGTGCCATCAGCGCTGGACAGGGATATACCTCAGCCCAGCATTTT	CAISAGQGYTSAQHF
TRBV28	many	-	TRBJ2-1	TGTGCCAGCAGTACCACGCGCGCGTTCTCCTACAATGAGCAGTTCTTC	CASSTTRAFSYNEQFF
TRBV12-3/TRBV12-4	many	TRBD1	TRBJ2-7	TGTGCCAGCAGTTTACAGGGGGTATACTACGAGCAGTACTTC	CASSLQGVYYEQYF
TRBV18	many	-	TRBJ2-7	TGTGCCAGCTCTATGGGGGGCTGGTACGAGCAGTACTTC	CASSMGGWYEQYF
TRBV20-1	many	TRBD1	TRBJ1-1	TGCAGTGCTATAAACAGGGGAATCGGTCGCACTGAAGCTTTCTTT	CSAINRGIGRTEAFF
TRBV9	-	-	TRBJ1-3	TGTGCCAGCAGTCGATCTGGTGGAGGAGACACCATATATTTT	CASSRSGGGDTIYF
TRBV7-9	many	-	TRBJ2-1	TGTGCCAGCAGCTACAAAAAAAAGAGGACAGTAGACAATGAGCAGTTCTTC	CASSYKKKRTVDNEQFF
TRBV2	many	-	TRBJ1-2	TGTGCCAGCAGTTCGACATCAAAAGCTAACTATGGCTACACCTTC	CASSSTSKANYGYTF
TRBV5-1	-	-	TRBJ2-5	TGCGCCAGCAGCTCGCGTGACCTTGGGGAGACCCAGTACTTC	CASSSRDLGETQYF
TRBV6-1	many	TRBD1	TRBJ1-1	TGTGCCAGCAGGTCGACGACAGGGTGGTATAACACTGAAGCTTTCTTT	CASRSTTGWYNTEAFF
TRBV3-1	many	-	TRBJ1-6	TGTGCCAGCAGCCAAGATTGGGGGGGGTCACCCCTCCACTTT	CASSQDWGGSPLHF
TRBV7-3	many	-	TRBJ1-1	TGTGCCAGCAGCCCCTTCGTCGGTGCCACTGAAGCTTTCTTT	CASSPFVGATEAFF
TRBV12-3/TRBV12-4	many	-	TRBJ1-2	TGTGCCAGCAGTTGGGTGATGGGGCCCAGCTATGGCTACACCTTC	CASSWVMGPSYGYTF
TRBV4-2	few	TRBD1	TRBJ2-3	TGTGCCAGCAGCCATCCCCAGGGGGCGGCTAGCACAGATACGCAGTATTTT	CASSHPQGAASTDTQYF
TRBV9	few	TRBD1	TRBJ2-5	TGTGCCAGCAGCGTAGACAGGGGGCGTTACGGGACCCAGTACTTC	CASSVDRGRYGTQYF
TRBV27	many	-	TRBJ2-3	TGTGCCAGCAGTCCTCCGGGCCCTCCACTGACAGATACGCAGTATTTT	CASSPPGPPLTDTQYF
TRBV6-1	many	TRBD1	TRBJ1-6	TGTGCCAGCAGTCAAACAGGGGGCCTTAATTCACCCCTCCACTTT	CASSQTGGLNSPLHF
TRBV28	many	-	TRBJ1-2	TGTGCCAGCAGTTTTCCAGAGAACTATGGCTACACCTTC	CASSFPENYGYTF
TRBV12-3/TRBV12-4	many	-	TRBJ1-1	TGTGCCAGCAGTGGATACAGGGTCACTGAAGCTTTCTTT	CASSGYRVTEAFF
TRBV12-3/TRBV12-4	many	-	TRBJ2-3	TGTGCCAGCAGCTTCTCCCCTCCCAGCAAGGCAGATACGCAGTATTTT	CASSFSPPSKADTQYF